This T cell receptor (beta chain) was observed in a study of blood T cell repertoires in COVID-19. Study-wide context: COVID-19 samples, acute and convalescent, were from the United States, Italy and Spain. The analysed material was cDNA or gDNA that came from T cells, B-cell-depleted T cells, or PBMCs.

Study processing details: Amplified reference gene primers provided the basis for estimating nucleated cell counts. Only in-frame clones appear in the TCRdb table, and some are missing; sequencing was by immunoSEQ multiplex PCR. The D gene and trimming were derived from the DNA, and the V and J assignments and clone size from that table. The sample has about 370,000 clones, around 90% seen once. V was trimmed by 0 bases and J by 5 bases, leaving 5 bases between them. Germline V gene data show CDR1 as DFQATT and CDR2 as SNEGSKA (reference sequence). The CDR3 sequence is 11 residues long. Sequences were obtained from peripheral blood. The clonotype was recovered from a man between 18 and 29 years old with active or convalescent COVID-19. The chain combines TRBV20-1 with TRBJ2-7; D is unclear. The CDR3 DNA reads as TGCAGTGCTAGAGATTTCGACGAGCAGTACTTC. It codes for CSARDFDEQYF.